The entry below gives a single TCR beta chain sequence along with its context. Its antigen is as yet unknown. Here immunoSEQ multiplex PCR was the method, and the copy in TCRdb shows in-frame clones only, minus some. The sample has about 180,000 clones, around 90% seen once. These data come from a study of T cell responses to AZD1222 COVID-19 vaccine. Study-level background: Second-dose intervals near 4 or 12 weeks were combined.

Overall study results and limits: Baseline seropositives among AZD1222 recipients totaled only 5 to 7.

Between the trimmed V and J ends, which lost 2 bases and 8 bases, there was a span of 21 bases. Germline CDR1 SEHNR, CDR2 FQNEAQ (reference sequence). The length of the CDR3 is 16 residues. The sample consisted of peripheral blood, taken on day 0 of AZD1222 vaccination. The chain is built from TRBV7-9 and TRBJ1-2; D gene unclear. This TCR was recovered from an adult in good health. The CDR3 DNA reads as TGTGCCAGCAGCTTACCTTCCAAGGGTGTCTTTCGCGGCTACACCTTC. This encodes CASSLPSKGVFRGYTF.